This entry describes one T cell receptor (beta chain). The sample comes from a study of control samples from healthy donors and cancer patients. This table comes from immunoSEQ multiplex PCR, and its TCRdb copy is limited to in-frame clones, with some not included. Of fewer than 100,000 clones in the sample, 82% were seen once. Sample: blood. The clonotype was recovered from a man in his 60s in good health.

CDR3 sequence reads: CASSLARIFYTF. CDR3 sequence (DNA): TGTGCCAGCAGCTTGGCCCGGATCTTCTACACCTTC. This sequence joins TRBV5-6 and TRBJ1-2; no definite D call. Deletions cut 0 bases from V and 10 bases from J, with 10 bases between. From germline, CDR1 is SGHDT and CDR2 YYEEEE. The CDR3 contains 12 residues. Combining the CDR3 with reference TRBV5-6 and TRBJ1-2 gives the whole variable domain DAGVTQSPTHLIKTRGQQVTLRCSPKSGHDTVSWYQQALGQGPQFIFQYYEEEERQRGNFPDRFSGHQFPNYSSELNVNALLLGDSALYLCASSLARIFYTFGSGTRLTVV.